Each of the 23 T cell receptor beta chains below was sequenced from the same sample in a study of cytomegalovirus exposure and HLA in healthy donors. Clones were sequenced by immunoSEQ multiplex PCR, and TCRdb holds only the in-frame ones, with some missing. The sample gives about 150,000 clones, roughly 79% of which show up once; about 27% is in the top ten. The source material was PBMCs. The receptors come from a man aged 25-40 years in good health and CMV-seropositive.

The rearrangement joins TRBV6-5 to TRBJ1-4; D is undetermined. CDR1 and CDR2 from the germline V gene are MNHEY and SVGAGI. V was clipped by 4 bases and J by 7 bases, with 16 bases between them. CDR3 length equals 15 residues. The CDR3 is CASSSWAEGSEKLFF. CDR3 DNA sequence: TGTGCCAGCAGTTCTTGGGCGGAGGGAAGTGAAAAACTGTTTTTT.

This chain joins TRBV9 and TRBJ1-1; 9 nucleotides align to TRBD1. Germline V gives CDR1 SGDLS, CDR2 YYNGEE. The CDR3 has 14 residues. V lost 0 bases to trimming and J lost 11 bases; unmatched junction nucleotides: 8. CDR3 residues: CASSVAGTGRLAFF. For the CDR3, the DNA is TGTGCCAGCAGCGTAGCTGGGACAGGGCGTCTCGCTTTCTTT.

This sequence joins TRBV10-3 and TRBJ1-2, with TRBD1 identical over 7 bases. Germline V gene data show CDR1 as ENHRY and CDR2 as SYGVKD. The CDR3 consists of 15 residues. V shed 6 bases, J shed 0 bases, and the junction held 7 bases outside the gene matches. The DNA for the CDR3 is TGTGCCATCAGGATGGGACAGACTCCTAACTATGGCTACACCTTC. It translates to CAIRMGQTPNYGYTF.

The rearrangement uses TRBV21-1 and TRBJ2-5; no check of the table's D call, TRBD1, against the DNA was made. TRBV21-1 is described as a pseudogene. The CDR3 consists of 16 residues. The CDR3 sequence is CASSKVSEDSQETQYF. CDR3 DNA: TGTGCCAGCAGCAAAGTGTCAGAGGACAGCCAAGAGACCCAGTACTTC.

The chain employs TRBV11-3 and TRBJ2-3; a possible D gene is TRBD2 (6 bases). Germline V gene lookup returns CDR1 SGHNT and CDR2 YENEEA. Trimming removed 5 bases at V and 1 base at J, with 10 bases between. This CDR3 comprises 14 residues. The CDR3 DNA is TGTGCCAGCAGCGGGGGAGGCGGCACAGATACGCAGTATTTT. Protein: CASSGGGGTDTQYF.

The V call is TRBV2, the J call TRBJ2-7, with a possible D match to TRBD2 (6 bases). Trimming took off 0 bases at V and 4 bases at J, with 10 bases between the two ends. From germline, CDR1 is SNHLY and CDR2 FYNNEI. The CDR3 covers 14 residues. The CDR3 nucleotides read TGTGCCAGCAGTGAAGCGCTCGCGGGGTACGAGCAGTACTTC. Its protein is CASSEALAGYEQYF. Complete variable domain (other parts from reference TRBV2 and TRBJ2-7): EPEVTQTPSHQVTQMGQEVILRCVPISNHLYFYWYRQILGQKVEFLVSFYNNEISEKSEIFDDQFSVERPDGSNFTLKIRSTKLEDSAMYFCASSEALAGYEQYFGPGTRLTVT.

This chain joins TRBV6-6 and TRBJ2-3; the match to TRBD1 covers 8 bases. CDR1 and CDR2 from the germline V gene are MNHNY and SVGAGI (reference sequence). V dropped 2 bases and J dropped 2; count of bases not matched to a gene: 6. The CDR3 is made up of 16 amino acids. The DNA of the CDR3 is TGTGCCAGCAGTTACACGGCAGGGGGCTCCACAGATACGCAGTATTTT. Its protein is CASSYTAGGSTDTQYF.

The rearrangement links TRBV18 to TRBJ2-7, with D possibly matching TRBD1 (7 bases). The CDR3 is 16 residues long. From germline, CDR1 is KGHSH and CDR2 LQKENI. Trimming stripped 0 bases from V and 1 base from J, with 13 bases between. Here the CDR3 DNA reads TGTGCCAGCTCACCACCGAGCCCAGGGGGGTCCTACGAGCAGTACTTC. This gives the protein CASSPPSPGGSYEQYF. Full variable domain (missing parts from reference TRBV18 and TRBJ2-7): NAGVMQNPRHLVRRRGQEARLRCSPMKGHSHVYWYRQLPEEGLKFMVYLQKENIIDESGMPKERFSAEFPKEGPSILRIQQVVRGDSAAYFCASSPPSPGGSYEQYFGPGTRLTVT.

The chain uses TRBV15 and TRBJ1-4; D remains unclear. The CDR3 loop spans 15 amino acids. The germline gives CDR1 LNHNV, CDR2 YYDKDF (reference sequence). The ends were cut back, 4 bases at V and 2 bases at J, with 11 bases in the middle. CDR3 protein: CATSTRGETNEKLFF. DNA of the CDR3: TGTGCCACCAGCACCCGGGGAGAGACTAATGAAAAACTGTTTTTT.

The chain is built from TRBV6-5 and TRBJ2-5; 10 nucleotides agree with TRBD1. The V gene end was trimmed by 0 bases and the J gene end by 4 bases; junction bases not matched to a gene: 2. The germline V gene has CDR1 MNHEY and CDR2 SVGAGI. CDR3 length: 15 amino acids. The CDR3 protein is CASSYSTGGLETQYF. CDR3 DNA sequence: TGTGCCAGCAGTTACTCGACAGGGGGCTTAGAGACCCAGTACTTC.

This clone turned up a few times. The J gene is TRBJ2-1, the V gene TRBV27; the D gene is possibly TRBD1 (5 bases). V dropped 6 bases and J dropped 5 bases, with 14 bases sitting between them. Germline CDR1 reads MNHEY; CDR2 reads SMNVEV (reference sequence). The CDR3 sequence is 14 residues long. The CDR3 DNA reads TGTGCCAGCAGATACGACAGCCGCAACAATGAGCAGTTCTTC. Amino acids: CASRYDSRNNEQFF.

The genes are TRBV5-1 and TRBJ1-1; a possible D gene is TRBD1 (6 bases). With 4 bases removed from V and 5 bases from J, the gap between germline ends came to 21 bases. Per germline, CDR1 SGHRS and CDR2 YFSETQ. The CDR3 length is 16 residues. The CDR3 protein is CASSPNRPVQGTEAFF. CDR3 DNA: TGCGCCAGCAGCCCAAATCGCCCCGTACAGGGAACTGAAGCTTTCTTT. The full variable domain, its missing parts supplied by reference TRBV5-1 and TRBJ1-1, is KAGVTQTPRYLIKTRGQQVTLSCSPISGHRSVSWYQQTPGQGLQFLFEYFSETQRNKGNFPGRFSGRQFSNSRSEMNVSTLELGDSALYLCASSPNRPVQGTEAFFGQGTRLTVV.

The genes are TRBV16 and TRBJ1-5; D gene unclear. Between the trimmed V and J ends, which lost 4 bases and 4 bases, there was a span of 14 bases. The CDR3 is 15 amino acids. CDR1 KGHSY and CDR2 FQNENV come from the germline V gene. CDR3 nucleotide sequence: TGTGCCAGCAGCCCCTCCCAGTCGAGGAATCAGCCCCAGCATTTT. Translation: CASSPSQSRNQPQHF.

V gene TRBV2 combines with J gene TRBJ2-1; tentative D call: TRBD2 (5 bases). V shed 0 bases and J shed 0 bases, with 15 bases lying between them. CDR1 SNHLY and CDR2 FYNNEI come from the germline V gene. The CDR3 has 18 residues. The CDR3 DNA reads as TGTGCCAGCAGTGAAGCGCGTGGCGGGTCGATCTCCTACAATGAGCAGTTCTTC. This encodes CASSEARGGSISYNEQFF.

The V and J genes are TRBV9 and TRBJ2-7; 7 positions agree with TRBD2. The junction had 2 bases not matched to a gene; V was cut back by 3 bases and J by 2 bases. The CDR3 sequence is 13 residues long. CDR1 SGDLS and CDR2 YYNGEE come from the germline V gene. The chain's CDR3 is CASSGGRAYEQYF. In DNA form, the CDR3 reads TGTGCCAGCAGCGGAGGGAGGGCCTACGAGCAGTACTTC.

The genes are TRBV28 and TRBJ2-7; TRBD1 might be the D (8 bases). The germline V and J ends were trimmed by 3 bases and 2 bases, with 32 bases remaining between them. CDR1 and CDR2 from the germline V gene are MDHEN and SYDVKM. This CDR3 contains 21 residues. The CDR3 DNA reads as TGTGCCAGCAGTTTTACTCTTAGGACAGGGCCCCTAGCGGAGTTAACCTACGAGCAGTACTTC. Translating gives CASSFTLRTGPLAELTYEQYF.

This clone has only one observation. The chain uses TRBV7-2 and TRBJ1-1; D is unclear. Germline values: CDR1 SGHTA, CDR2 FQGNSA. The CDR3 has 13 amino acids. V shed 5 bases and J shed 4 bases, with 11 bases lying between them. The CDR3 sequence: CASSHGRGTEAFF. In DNA, the CDR3 is TGTGCCAGCAGCCATGGTCGAGGCACTGAAGCTTTCTTT. The full variable domain, with the rest looked up from reference TRBV7-2 and TRBJ1-1, is GAGVSQSPSNKVTEKGKDVELRCDPISGHTALYWYRQSLGQGLEFLIYFQGNSAPDKSGLPSDRFSAERTGGSVSTLTIQRTQQEDSAVYLCASSHGRGTEAFFGQGTRLTVV.

The V call is TRBV5-4, the J call TRBJ2-5; no clear D. CDR1 is SGHNT and CDR2 is YYREEE in the germline V gene (reference sequence). The CDR3 is 16 amino acids. The V gene lost 4 bases and the J gene lost 1 base, with 17 bases spanning the gap. The CDR3 spells CASSLGSAASQETQYF. In nucleotides, the CDR3 is TGTGCCAGCAGCCTCGGGTCGGCCGCCTCCCAAGAGACCCAGTACTTC.

The chain has TRBV5-1 and TRBJ1-1; the D gene is possibly TRBD1 (5 bases). The V and J ends lost 3 bases and 1 base respectively, with 7 bases between them. From germline, CDR1 is SGHRS and CDR2 YFSETQ. The CDR3 has 13 residues. Here the CDR3 DNA reads TGCGCCAGCAGCTCAGGACAGAACACTGAAGCTTTCTTT. Its translation is CASSSGQNTEAFF.

V is TRBV4-3 and J is TRBJ1-4; 8 nucleotides align to TRBD1. The CDR3 contains 16 residues. The junction had 2 bases not matched to a gene; V was cut back by 0 bases and J by 2 bases. The V gene's germline CDR1 is LGHNA and CDR2 YSLEER. CDR3 sequence: CASSQDYRGTNEKLFF. As DNA, the CDR3 is TGCGCCAGCAGCCAAGACTACAGGGGGACTAATGAAAAACTGTTTTTT.

The J gene is TRBJ1-3, the V gene TRBV5-4, with D unclear. Germline-derived CDR1 and CDR2 are SGHNT and YYREEE (reference sequence). V was cut by 0 bases and J by 8 bases, with 15 bases left in between. The CDR3 consists of 15 residues. The CDR3: CASSLGAASRDTIYF. The CDR3 region has the DNA TGTGCCAGCAGCTTGGGTGCCGCCTCGAGAGACACCATATATTTT.

The chain joins TRBV6-5 to TRBJ2-2; 9 bases are shared with TRBD2. The CDR3 runs 16 residues. Germline CDR1 reads MNHEY; CDR2 reads SVGAGI. V lost 4 bases to trimming and J lost 1 base; unmatched junction nucleotides: 4. DNA for the CDR3: TGTGCCAGCAGTTTTTCTAGCGGGGAGAACACCGGGGAGCTGTTTTTT. This codes for CASSFSSGENTGELFF.

The chain has TRBV30 and TRBJ1-1; no clear D gene. CDR3 length: 12 residues. Trimming removed 4 bases from V and 8 bases from J, with 14 bases in between. The V gene's germline CDR1 is GTSNPN and CDR2 SVGIG (reference sequence). The CDR3, as DNA: TGTGCCTGGAATAGCCCTTTGGTGGAAGCTTTCTTT. Its protein is CAWNSPLVEAFF.